The TCR beta chain under discussion was sequenced for a study of T-cell reconstitution after alpha-beta-depleted transplantation in children. Study-level points and caveats: After transplant, at about two months, alpha-beta T cells were reportedly derived from several hundred expanded graft clones. By one year post-transplant, T-cell counts and diversity largely arose from T cells that were newly produced.

TCRbeta library construction was performed incorporating unique molecular identifiers. Using its own MiXCR run on the PCR reads, TCRdb lists one record per CDR3 protein. The sample carries 450,000 to 550,000 distinct CDR3 sequences, 9.5% to 12% recorded once. This clonotype was detected a few times. What it recognizes is unknown. The TCR sequence derives from a female patient between 2 and 10 years old who had a stem cell transplant for aplastic anemia, so the T cells may come from the graft donor. Sequenced here: PBMCs, mostly from graft donor cells, sampled 180 days after TCRalphabeta/CD19-depleted stem cell transplant.

Here the CDR3 reads CASSGTGTGTYNEQFF. DNA of the CDR3: TGTGCCAGCTCAGGGACCGGGACAGGGACCTACAATGAGCAGTTCTTC. The chain carries TRBV18 and TRBJ2-1; the match to TRBD1 covers 9 bases. This CDR3 region has 16 residues. Germline assignment: CDR1 KGHSH and CDR2 LQKENI. The V and J ends lost 5 bases and 2 bases, in that order; junction bases with no gene match: 7.